The next 24 T cell receptor beta chains were all read from a single sample in a study of Graves' ophthalmopathy and Graves' hyperthyroidism. RNA transcripts yielded amplified TCR beta CDR3 regions. RT-PCR in the first round used HTBI primers; a second-round multiplex PCR followed. TCRdb reprocessed the multiplex PCR reads with MiXCR, giving one entry per CDR3 protein. The sample lists about 240,000 distinct CDR3 sequences; roughly 50% were seen once. Sequencing was performed on peripheral blood. Receptors were obtained from an adult man with Graves' ophthalmopathy.

The chain employs TRBV29-1 and TRBJ1-1, with D possibly being TRBD1 (5 bases). This CDR3 region has 12 residues. The ends were cut back, 7 bases at V and 1 base at J, with 10 bases in the middle. Germline-derived CDR1 and CDR2 are SQVTM and ANQGSEA. CDR3 DNA sequence: TGCAGCGGAACCGACAGGAACACTGAAGCTTTCTTT. Amino acid sequence: CSGTDRNTEAFF.

This clonotype was recorded a few times. The rearrangement joins TRBV7-2 to TRBJ1-1; the D gene is possibly TRBD1 (6 bases). The CDR3 loop spans 14 amino acids. Germline V gene lookup returns CDR1 SGHTA and CDR2 FQGNSA. V was pared by 0 bases and J by 1 base, with 6 bases between. In DNA form, the CDR3 reads TGTGCCAGCAGCTTAGCGGGACAGAACACTGAAGCTTTCTTT. Translation gives CASSLAGQNTEAFF.

This chain connects TRBV7-8 to TRBJ1-2; 7 nucleotides line up with TRBD1. With 5 bases clipped from V and 2 bases from J, the junction kept 5 bases outside the gene matches. This CDR3 is 14 amino acids long. CDR1 is SGHVS and CDR2 is FQNEAQ in the germline V gene. The CDR3 DNA reads TGTGCCAGCAGCCGACAGGGACTCAACTATGGCTACACCTTC. The encoded protein is CASSRQGLNYGYTF.

V gene TRBV5-6 combines with J gene TRBJ1-1; D perhaps matches TRBD1 (6 bases). V shed 6 bases and J shed 5 bases, with 20 bases lying between them. In germline, CDR1 is SGHDT, CDR2 YYEEEE. CDR3 length: 15 amino acids. CDR3 sequence (DNA): TGTGCCAGCACCCTAGGTGGGGGCGACAGGACTGAAGCTTTCTTT. Amino acid sequence: CASTLGGGDRTEAFF.

This clonotype has just a few counts. The rearrangement links TRBV20-1 to TRBJ1-2, with 8 bases aligning to TRBD1. Germline trimming cut 6 bases from V and 5 bases from J; bases unmatched to any gene: 8. The CDR3 sequence is 13 residues long. CDR1 and CDR2 from the germline V gene are DFQATT and SNEGSKA (reference sequence). DNA for the CDR3: TGCAGTGCCATGGACAGGGACCCATATGGCTACACCTTC. It specifies CSAMDRDPYGYTF.

This chain uses TRBV7-2 with TRBJ1-2, with a tentative D call TRBD1 (6 bases). The V gene lost 3 bases and the J gene lost 3 bases, with 17 bases spanning the gap. Germline V CDR1 and CDR2: SGHTA, FQGNSA. The CDR3 is 16 residues long. The CDR3, as DNA: TGTGCCAGCAGCTTGACGCAGGGGAGAGGCCACTATGGCTACACCTTC. This translates into CASSLTQGRGHYGYTF.

The chain links TRBV5-1 to TRBJ1-4, with 7 positions matching TRBD1. With 4 bases clipped from V and 4 bases from J, the junction kept 1 base outside the gene matches. CDR3 length: 13 amino acids. The germline gives CDR1 SGHRS, CDR2 YFSETQ. This CDR3 is CASSDRVNEKLFF. The DNA of the CDR3 is TGCGCCAGCAGCGACAGGGTTAATGAAAAACTGTTTTTT.

The chain has TRBV20-1 and TRBJ1-5; 9 bases agree with TRBD1. Germline lookup yields CDR1 DFQATT and CDR2 SNEGSKA (reference sequence). Trimming at V came to 1 base and at J to 9 bases, leaving 4 bases not matched to a gene. CDR3 length: 13 amino acids. This chain's CDR3 is CSARATGGLPQHF. The CDR3 DNA follows: TGCAGTGCTAGAGCTACAGGGGGCTTGCCCCAGCATTTT.

The chain couples TRBV12-3 or TRBV12-4 to TRBJ1-2, with D possibly being TRBD1 (5 bases). This CDR3 is built from 15 residues. Trimming took off 6 bases at V and 2 bases at J, with 16 bases between the two ends. This CDR3 reads CASSPQARANYGYTF. CDR3 nucleotides: TGTGCCAGCAGCCCCCAGGCCAGGGCGAACTATGGCTACACCTTC.

The rearrangement joins TRBV6-1 to TRBJ1-1; no definite D call. Per the germline V gene, CDR1 is MNHNS and CDR2 is SASEGT. V was cut by 1 base and J by 4 bases, with 13 bases left in between. CDR3 length: 15 residues. CDR3 nucleotides: TGTGCCAGCAGTGAAGGGGAAGGGCGGGTCACTGAAGCTTTCTTT. This encodes CASSEGEGRVTEAFF.

This CDR3 is CASSVVSTWVAEETQYF. CDR3 bases: TGTGCCAGCAGCGTAGTGTCGACTTGGGTTGCGGAAGAGACCCAGTACTTC. The chain couples TRBV9 to TRBJ2-5; D not resolved. The germline V gene has CDR1 SGDLS and CDR2 YYNGEE. V lost 0 bases to trimming and J lost 3 bases, with 18 bases between them. The CDR3 spans 17 residues.

This chain uses TRBV5-4 with TRBJ2-7; D not resolved. V shed 3 bases and J shed 7 bases, with 20 bases lying between them. Germline V gives CDR1 SGHNT, CDR2 YYREEE (reference sequence). This CDR3 has 15 residues. CDR3 sequence reads: CASSSQSVGSREQYF. CDR3 sequence (DNA): TGTGCCAGCAGCTCTCAATCGGTGGGGTCTCGGGAGCAGTACTTC.

The chain carries TRBV2 and TRBJ2-5, with 8 bases matching TRBD1. V trimming: 5 bases; J trimming: 2 bases; junction bases outside the gene matches: 4. Germline loops: CDR1 SNHLY, CDR2 FYNNEI. This CDR3 contains 14 residues. CDR3 protein: CASSIDRGQETQYF. CDR3 bases: TGTGCCAGCAGTATTGACAGGGGTCAAGAGACCCAGTACTTC.

This clonotype was seen just once. The rearrangement links TRBV2 to TRBJ2-7; D possibly matches TRBD1 or TRBD2 (6 bases each). The germline CDR1 and CDR2 sequences are SNHLY and FYNNEI. Trimming took off 7 bases at V and 2 bases at J, with 15 bases between the two ends. This CDR3 has 14 residues. Here the CDR3 reads CASTRGGGTYEQYF. The CDR3 DNA follows: TGTGCCAGCACCAGAGGAGGGGGGACCTACGAGCAGTACTTC.

The chain recombines TRBV29-1 with TRBJ2-3, with 8 positions matching TRBD1. V gave up 6 bases and J gave up 6 bases; unmatched junction bases: 5. The CDR3 is made up of 12 amino acids. CDR1 and CDR2 from the germline V gene are SQVTM and ANQGSEA. CDR3 sequence reads: CSVRTGYDTQYF. The CDR3 DNA follows: TGCAGCGTCCGGACAGGGTATGATACGCAGTATTTT.

The chain joins TRBV2 to TRBJ1-4; 9 bases align to TRBD1. Per germline, CDR1 SNHLY and CDR2 FYNNEI. V lost 8 bases and J lost 7; bases outside the gene matches: 2. The CDR3 covers 12 residues. The DNA for the CDR3 is TGTGCCAGCGTGGACAGGGGTGAAAAACTGTTTTTT. Translating gives CASVDRGEKLFF.

The gene calls are TRBV5-1 and TRBJ1-4, with 8 bases aligning to TRBD1. There are 14 residues in the CDR3. V shed 4 bases and J 7 bases; nucleotides not matched to a gene: 6. Germline loops: CDR1 SGHRS, CDR2 YFSETQ. CDR3 coding DNA: TGCGCCAGCAGCCTGCAGGGGGCCGGTGAAAAACTGTTTTTT. It is translated as CASSLQGAGEKLFF.

This clonotype was seen at least ten times. This chain connects TRBV10-3 to TRBJ1-3; D call uncertain. Per the germline V gene, CDR1 is ENHRY and CDR2 is SYGVKD. V gave up 2 bases and J gave up 4 bases, with 0 bases separating them. The CDR3 is made up of 11 amino acids. CDR3 sequence reads: CAISEGNTIYF. As DNA, the CDR3 is TGTGCCATCAGTGAGGGAAACACCATATATTTT.

The rearrangement joins TRBV20-1 to TRBJ1-2; the D is unclear. Germline-derived CDR1 and CDR2 are DFQATT and SNEGSKA (reference sequence). With 0 bases removed from V and 2 bases from J, the gap between germline ends came to 10 bases. There are 14 residues in the CDR3. CDR3 loop: CSARDPAGNYGYTF. The CDR3 coding sequence is TGCAGTGCTAGAGATCCGGCAGGAAACTATGGCTACACCTTC.

A few counts support this clonotype. The chain couples TRBV24-1 to TRBJ1-4; 8 nucleotides agree with TRBD1. The germline CDR1 and CDR2 sequences are KGHDR and SFDVKD. There are 14 residues in the CDR3. V was pared by 3 bases and J by 8 bases, with 4 bases of the junction left unmatched. CDR3 in DNA: TGTGCCACCAGTGATCCCGGGACAGGAGAAAAACTGTTTTTT. This codes for CATSDPGTGEKLFF.

The chain joins TRBV7-9 to TRBJ2-6; 8 bases are shared with TRBD1. The CDR3 extends over 18 amino acids. Germline CDR1 is SEHNR and CDR2 is FQNEAQ (reference sequence). Trimming took 4 bases from V and 1 from J; bases not matched to a gene: 9. The CDR3 here is CASSSLGQGISGANVLTF. The CDR3 DNA follows: TGTGCCAGCAGCTCACTCGGACAGGGTATATCTGGGGCCAACGTCCTGACTTTC.

This clonotype was detected a few times. The genes are TRBV20-1 and TRBJ1-5; 7 nucleotides agree with TRBD1. Germline trimming cut 4 bases from V and 5 bases from J; bases unmatched to any gene: 2. CDR3 length: 12 residues. Germline V gene data show CDR1 as DFQATT and CDR2 as SNEGSKA (reference sequence). CDR3 DNA sequence: TGCAGTGCTAAGGGGGCAGATCAGCCCCAGCATTTT. This translates into CSAKGADQPQHF.

The chain couples TRBV7-2 to TRBJ1-1, with D unresolved. Per germline, CDR1 SGHTA and CDR2 FQGNSA. The germline V and J ends were trimmed by 1 base and 3 bases, with 12 bases remaining between them. There are 15 residues in the CDR3. CDR3 sequence: CASSLDLQDYTEAFF. CDR3 bases: TGTGCCAGCAGCTTAGATCTCCAGGACTACACTGAAGCTTTCTTT.

This chain connects TRBV12-3 or TRBV12-4 to TRBJ2-7, with D tentatively TRBD1 or TRBD2 (5 bases each). This CDR3 is 11 amino acids long. Trimming stripped 3 bases from V and 10 bases from J, with 10 bases between. The CDR3 sequence is CASSLGTSQYF. For the CDR3, the DNA is TGTGCCAGCAGTTTGGGGACGAGTCAGTACTTC.